The next 5 T cell receptor beta chains were all read from a single sample in a study of cytomegalovirus exposure and HLA in healthy donors. Primers included in the PCR were 60 Vbeta and 13 Jbeta primers. TCRdb's copy holds only in-frame clones and misses some; the assay was immunoSEQ multiplex PCR. This sample has about 100,000 clones, with 79% found just once. The sequencing input was PBMCs. The receptors were gathered from a female donor in good health and CMV-seropositive.

The V and J genes are TRBV19 and TRBJ2-7, with 9 positions matching TRBD1. The CDR3 spans 14 residues. J was trimmed by 2 bases and V by 10 bases; bases with no gene match: 9. Germline CDR1 reads LNHDA; CDR2 reads SQIVND (reference sequence). CDR3 sequence (DNA): TGTGCCACCGGAACCGGGACAGGGCCCTACGAGCAGTACTTC. Residues: CATGTGTGPYEQYF.

This clone appeared once. The chain joins TRBV6-6 to TRBJ2-2; D gene unclear. Germline CDR1 is MNHNY and CDR2 is SVGAGI (reference sequence). The CDR3 is 14 residues long. The ends were cut back, 4 bases at V and 2 bases at J, with 8 bases in the middle. The CDR3 loop is CASSSYSNTGELFF. CDR3 bases: TGTGCCAGCAGTTCGTACTCAAACACCGGGGAGCTGTTTTTT.

The rearrangement uses TRBV5-6 and TRBJ2-2; 8 nucleotides line up with TRBD1. This CDR3 comprises 15 residues. The germline gives CDR1 SGHDT, CDR2 YYEEEE. The J segment lost 7 bases and the V segment lost 5 bases, leaving 10 bases of the junction unmatched. The CDR3 DNA reads TGTGCCAGCAGACCGGTCCAGGGGGCAGGCGGGGAGCTGTTTTTT. Amino acid sequence: CASRPVQGAGGELFF. Drawing the rest from reference TRBV5-6 and TRBJ2-2, the complete variable domain is DAGVTQSPTHLIKTRGQQVTLRCSPKSGHDTVSWYQQALGQGPQFIFQYYEEEERQRGNFPDRFSGHQFPNYSSELNVNALLLGDSALYLCASRPVQGAGGELFFGEGSRLTVL.

V usage is TRBV4-2 and J usage is TRBJ1-3; D remains ambiguous. The CDR3 is made up of 16 amino acids. Germline V gene sequence: CDR1 LGHNA, CDR2 YNFKEQ. V was shortened by 1 base and J by 1 base, with 11 bases between the two germline ends. The CDR3 DNA follows: TGTGCCAGCAGCCAAGCCCCAGGAATTTCTGGAAACACCATATATTTT. Its protein is CASSQAPGISGNTIYF.

The chain recombines TRBV9 with TRBJ1-1, with 10 bases aligning to TRBD1. CDR1 is SGDLS, CDR2 YYNGEE, per germline. The V and J ends lost 0 bases and 7 bases, in that order; junction bases with no gene match: 6. This CDR3 has 15 amino acids. CDR3: CASSVEGDRGDEAFF. CDR3 sequence (DNA): TGTGCCAGCAGCGTAGAGGGGGACAGGGGAGATGAAGCTTTCTTT.